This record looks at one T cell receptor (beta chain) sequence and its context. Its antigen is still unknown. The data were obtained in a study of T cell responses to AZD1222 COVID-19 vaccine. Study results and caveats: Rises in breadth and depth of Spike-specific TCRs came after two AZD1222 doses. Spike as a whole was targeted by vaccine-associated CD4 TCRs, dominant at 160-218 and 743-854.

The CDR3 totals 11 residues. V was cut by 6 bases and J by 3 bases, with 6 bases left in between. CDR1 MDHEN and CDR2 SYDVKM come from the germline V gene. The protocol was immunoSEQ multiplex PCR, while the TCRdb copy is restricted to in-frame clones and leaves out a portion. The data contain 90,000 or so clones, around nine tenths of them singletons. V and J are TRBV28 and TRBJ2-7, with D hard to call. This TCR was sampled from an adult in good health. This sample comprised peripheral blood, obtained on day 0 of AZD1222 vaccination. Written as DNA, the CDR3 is TGTGCCAGCAGCTCTAACTACGAGCAGTACTTC. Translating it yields CASSSNYEQYF.